The 26 T cell receptor beta chains given below trace back to one sample, sequenced in a study of blood T cells in healthy people across ages. Through a sample-barcoded 5' primer and a J-beta primer mix, a second PCR was run for about 6 to 11 cycles. Each CDR3 protein gets one entry after TCRdb re-called the 5' RACE reads with MiXCR. The table lists 750,000 to 1,000,000 distinct CDR3 sequences, about 27% of them singletons. The same data also contributed to another study, on T cells of mothers and their children.

The sample comprised blood. The receptor set was obtained from a woman aged 40-49 years in good health.

Remarks on this clonotype: One end of the junction fails to match germline, which may point to a read error. V and J are TRBV5-1 and TRBJ2-4; unclear D gene. Germline V gene sequence: CDR1 SGHRS, CDR2 YFSETQ. This CDR3 has 16 residues. CDR3 sequence (DNA): TGCGCCAGTAGCTTGGAAATGGGTAGAACCAAAAACATTCAGTACTTC. Encoded protein: CASSLEMGRTKNIQYF.

This clonotype was counted a single time. The chain links TRBV20-1 to TRBJ2-7, with D perhaps matching TRBD2 (5 bases). The CDR3 sequence is 12 residues long. Per the germline V gene, CDR1 is DFQATT and CDR2 is SNEGSKA (reference sequence). The V end was cut by 3 bases, the J end by 5 bases, with 11 bases between. CDR3 nucleotides: TGCAGTGCTAGTTCCGGGATCGACGAGCAGTACTTC. Its protein is CSASSGIDEQYF.

This clonotype was detected ten times or more. V and J are TRBV4-2 and TRBJ1-2; D possibly corresponds to TRBD1 (5 bases). V was clipped by 3 bases and J by 3 bases, with 14 bases between them. CDR3 length: 15 residues. Germline assignment: CDR1 LGHNA and CDR2 YNFKEQ. CDR3 sequence: CASSQAGTGDYGYTF. CDR3 nucleotide sequence: TGTGCCAGCAGCCAGGCAGGGACCGGGGACTATGGCTACACCTTC.

This clonotype was observed a handful of times. This sequence joins TRBV11-2 and TRBJ2-7; either TRBD1 or TRBD2 may fit D (5 bases each). The V gene's germline CDR1 is SGHAT and CDR2 FQNNGV. The CDR3 has 14 residues. The ends were cut back, 5 bases at V and 2 bases at J, with 13 bases in the middle. CDR3 region: CASSPEGPPYEQYF. The CDR3 region has the DNA TGTGCCAGCAGCCCAGAGGGACCCCCCTACGAGCAGTACTTC.

This clonotype has just a few counts. The chain carries TRBV3-1 and TRBJ2-1, with D hard to call. Trimming took 3 bases from V and 4 from J, leaving 16 bases between them. The CDR3 extends over 16 amino acids. CDR1 is LGHDT, CDR2 YNNKEL, per germline (reference sequence). The CDR3 loop reads CASSQALGIGYNEQFF. In DNA, the CDR3 is TGTGCCAGCAGCCAGGCCCTCGGAATAGGGTACAATGAGCAGTTCTTC.

Remarks on this clonotype: At one end the junction does not follow the germline gene, possibly because of a read error. The genes are TRBV6-2 or TRBV6-3 and TRBJ2-7; TRBD2 aligns across 15 bases. The CDR3 has 15 residues. From germline, CDR1 is MNHEY and CDR2 SVGEGT. The CDR3 reads CTSSGLAGGSYEQYF. In DNA form, the CDR3 reads TGTACCAGCAGCGGACTAGCGGGGGGGTCCTACGAGCAGTACTTC.

Many counts were recorded for this clonotype. The chain recombines TRBV20-1 with TRBJ1-2; D unresolved. Trimming took off 7 bases at V and 4 bases at J, with 7 bases between the two ends. There are 10 residues in the CDR3. Germline CDR1 reads DFQATT; CDR2 reads SNEGSKA (reference sequence). The CDR3 nucleotides are TGCAGTGTCAGGAGCTATGGCTACACCTTC. It yields the protein CSVRSYGYTF.

The table lists this clonotype with a few counts. V usage is TRBV4-1 and J usage is TRBJ1-4; 7 bases line up with TRBD1. The germline V gene encodes CDR1 MGHRA and CDR2 YSYEKL. The CDR3 contains 18 residues. The ends lost 0 bases at V and 6 bases at J; junction bases unmatched: 13. DNA for the CDR3: TGCGCCAGCAGCCAAGAAGCCCCTTTCGGGACAGACTATGAAAAACTGTTTTTT. As protein: CASSQEAPFGTDYEKLFF.

The gene calls are TRBV25-1 and TRBJ1-1, with D uncertain. The germline CDR1 and CDR2 sequences are MGHDK and SYGVNS. V was clipped by 3 bases and J by 6 bases, with 14 bases between them. CDR3 size: 14 residues. The CDR3 loop reads CASSDSARWPEAFF. The CDR3 DNA reads TGTGCCAGCAGTGATTCCGCCAGGTGGCCTGAAGCTTTCTTT. Filled out from reference TRBV25-1 and TRBJ1-1, the complete variable domain reads EADIYQTPRYLVIGTGKKITLECSQTMGHDKMYWYQQDPGMELHLIHYSYGVNSTEKGDLSSESTVSRIRTEHFPLTLESARPSHTSQYLCASSDSARWPEAFFGQGTRLTVV.

The CDR3 nucleotides read TGCAGCGTCCAGGGTTGGCGAGAGACCCAGTACTTC. It codes for CSVQGWRETQYF. The V call is TRBV29-1, the J call TRBJ2-5, with D possibly TRBD1 on 5 matching bases. The CDR3 runs to 12 residues. From germline, CDR1 is SQVTM and CDR2 ANQGSEA. V was cut by 6 bases and J by 4 bases, with 12 bases left in between.

About this clonotype: A much larger clone lies one base from this, so it may be a read error. V usage is TRBV12-3 or TRBV12-4 and J usage is TRBJ2-5; possibly TRBD1 for D (7 bases). V lost 2 bases to trimming and J lost 11 bases, with 21 bases between them. This CDR3 has 15 amino acids. The CDR3 DNA reads as TGTGCCAGCAGTTTACGGACAGGTCGGGGCGGGGAGCAGTACTTC. It codes for CASSLRTGRGGEQYF.

Concerning this clonotype itself: A much more abundant neighbour one base away suggests this may be a read error. The CDR3 does not end in the conserved phenylalanine or tryptophan, so this is likely a read error. The genes are TRBV29-1 and TRBJ2-1; D may be TRBD1 (6 bases). This CDR3 contains 15 residues. CDR1 is SQVTM, CDR2 ANQGSEA, per germline. With 8 bases removed from V and 8 bases from J, the gap between germline ends came to 25 bases. The CDR3 nucleotides read TGCAGCACGGTGGGGTGGTCAGGGGAAGTCCATGAGCAGTTCTGC. It encodes CSTVGWSGEVHEQFC.

This sequence joins TRBV5-1 and TRBJ2-2; maybe TRBD1 (6 bases). This CDR3 region has 16 residues. CDR1 is SGHRS and CDR2 is YFSETQ in the germline V gene. V shed 0 bases and J shed 0 bases, with 9 bases lying between them. The CDR3 DNA follows: TGCGCCAGCAGCTTGGCGGCAGGGGCGAACACCGGGGAGCTGTTTTTT. It encodes CASSLAAGANTGELFF.

J is TRBJ2-7 and V is TRBV7-9; D gene uncertain. Deletions cut 1 base from V and 7 bases from J, with 11 bases between. This CDR3 contains 13 residues. CDR1 SEHNR and CDR2 FQNEAQ come from the germline V gene (reference sequence). DNA of the CDR3: TGTGCCAGCAGCTTAGGGCCATCAGAAGAGCAGTACTTC. The encoded protein is CASSLGPSEEQYF.

The chain links TRBV20-1 to TRBJ2-2; D is perhaps TRBD1 (6 bases). The CDR3 has 13 amino acids. Trimming removed 6 bases from V and 3 bases from J, with 11 bases in between. The germline V gene has CDR1 DFQATT and CDR2 SNEGSKA (reference sequence). The CDR3 region is CSARRGYTGELFF. Written as DNA, the CDR3 is TGCAGTGCCCGCAGGGGATACACCGGGGAGCTGTTTTTT.

Many counts were recorded for this clonotype. This chain joins TRBV28 and TRBJ1-1; D uncertain. Trimming removed 6 bases at V and 6 bases at J, with 14 bases between. Germline CDR1 is MDHEN and CDR2 is SYDVKM. This CDR3 contains 13 residues. CDR3 protein: CASRNLDSAEAFF. In DNA, the CDR3 is TGTGCCAGCAGAAACCTGGATTCGGCTGAAGCTTTCTTT.

The genes are TRBV27 and TRBJ2-3; D is uncertain. This CDR3 comprises 14 residues. The V and J ends lost 7 bases and 9 bases respectively, with 20 bases between them. The germline V gene encodes CDR1 MNHEY and CDR2 SMNVEV (reference sequence). The CDR3 region is CASNPDASRQTQYF. DNA of the CDR3: TGTGCCAGCAATCCTGATGCAAGTCGGCAGACGCAGTATTTT.

The chain combines TRBV4-1 with TRBJ1-1; D unclear. V gave up 0 bases and J gave up 0 bases, with 8 bases separating them. Germline CDR1 reads MGHRA; CDR2 reads YSYEKL. The CDR3 has 15 residues. The CDR3 DNA follows: TGCGCCAGCAGCCAAGAAAGCCTAATGAACACTGAAGCTTTCTTT. Translated: CASSQESLMNTEAFF.

In this sample, this clonotype turned up many times. This rearrangement joins TRBV4-1 to TRBJ2-1; 7 bases agree with TRBD2. From germline, CDR1 is MGHRA and CDR2 YSYEKL. This CDR3 is 15 amino acids long. V shed 1 base and J 7 bases; nucleotides not matched to a gene: 7. The CDR3, as DNA: TGCGCCAGCAGCCAAGGAGCCCAGCGGGGAAATGAGCAGTTCTTC. Residues: CASSQGAQRGNEQFF.

The V call is TRBV20-1, the J call TRBJ1-2; 9 nucleotides match TRBD1. V shed 6 bases, J shed 7 bases, and the junction held 15 bases outside the gene matches. This CDR3 comprises 15 residues. Germline CDR1 is DFQATT and CDR2 is SNEGSKA (reference sequence). CDR3 residues: CSAERWDRDVRGYTF. The CDR3, as DNA: TGCAGTGCGGAGAGGTGGGACAGGGACGTTCGTGGCTACACCTTC.

A remark on this clonotype: An end of the junction differs from the germline gene, which may be a read error. V is TRBV12-3 or TRBV12-4 and J is TRBJ1-4; 7 bases map to TRBD1. The CDR3 totals 15 residues. The CDR3 here is CVSRSDRVANEKLFF. In DNA form, the CDR3 reads TGTGTCAGCAGATCCGACAGGGTAGCTAATGAAAAACTGTTTTTT.

The chain recombines TRBV2 with TRBJ1-5, with 9 bases aligning to TRBD1. This CDR3 spans 15 amino acids. Germline V gene data show CDR1 as SNHLY and CDR2 as FYNNEI. V gave up 7 bases and J gave up 3 bases; unmatched junction bases: 7. CDR3 DNA: TGTGCCAGCACCAAGGGACAGGGATACAATCAGCCCCAGCATTTT. Protein: CASTKGQGYNQPQHF.

In this sample, this clonotype turned up many times. The CDR3 is CAITAGQGGGYTF. The CDR3 DNA is TGTGCCATCACTGCGGGACAGGGCGGAGGCTACACCTTC. V is TRBV10-3 and J is TRBJ1-2; 9 bases are shared with TRBD1. The V gene's germline CDR1 is ENHRY and CDR2 SYGVKD. The J segment lost 8 bases and the V segment lost 7 bases, leaving 8 bases of the junction unmatched. The CDR3 has 13 residues.

A remark on this clonotype: The conserved phenylalanine or tryptophan normally closing the CDR3 is absent here, so this likely arose from a read error. The DNA for the CDR3 is TGTGCCAGCACAAACACAGATACGCAGTATATT. It is translated as CASTNTDTQYI. This chain links TRBV7-2 with TRBJ2-3; D gene uncertain. CDR3 length: 11 residues. Trimming cost V 7 bases and J 2 bases, with 4 bases left between them. Germline CDR1 is SGHTA and CDR2 is FQGNSA.

The chain couples TRBV5-6 to TRBJ2-1, with D unresolved. This CDR3 spans 12 amino acids. The germline V and J ends were trimmed by 0 bases and 9 bases, with 7 bases remaining between them. The germline V gene has CDR1 SGHDT and CDR2 YYEEEE. The CDR3 DNA reads as TGTGCCAGCAGCTTGGGCCACGTTGAGCAGTTCTTC. This translates into CASSLGHVEQFF.

This clonotype was recorded many times. J is TRBJ1-4 and V is TRBV18; D is perhaps TRBD1 (5 bases). The CDR3 length is 12 residues. Deletions cut 5 bases from V and 8 bases from J, with 9 bases between. Germline CDR1 and CDR2: KGHSH and LQKENI. In DNA form, the CDR3 reads TGTGCCAGCTCAAGGAGGGGAGAAAAACTGTTTTTT. Its translation is CASSRRGEKLFF.